A selection of T cell receptor beta chains follows, all from one sample in a study of blood T cell repertoires in COVID-19. Clones were sequenced by immunoSEQ multiplex PCR, and TCRdb holds only the in-frame ones, with some missing. The table lists 400,000 to 550,000 clones, about 90% of them singletons. Sample: PBMCs or T cells enriched from blood (not recorded which). All receptors derive from a young woman with acute COVID-19. Each CDR3 is given without its conserved first and last residue. Only part of the rows carry a size: once, few, many, or a class if the clone is expanded.

cdr3_aa | j_call | v_call | clone_size
ASSKESNRGSPDTQY | TRBJ2-3 | TRBV21-1 | few
ASSQTGSAYNEQF | TRBJ2-1 | TRBV3-1/TRBV3-2 | -
ASSTSGGAYEQY | TRBJ2-7 | TRBV18 | -
ASSEGQNTGELF | TRBJ2-2 | TRBV10-1 | -
ASSSGTSRSYEQY | TRBJ2-7 | TRBV7-6 | -
ASSSDRGPYDTQY | TRBJ2-3 | TRBV5-1 | -
ASRIRPGQGAEQY | TRBJ2-7 | TRBV5-6 | -
SVDRSNEQF | TRBJ2-1 | TRBV29-1 | -
ASSLVQGYSPLH | TRBJ1-6 | TRBV27 | -
ASSQAISGTSGHTGELF | TRBJ2-2 | TRBV4-3 | -
ASSQDPFSYNEQF | TRBJ2-1 | TRBV4-3 | -